The rows below give T cell receptor beta chains drawn from one sample of a study of identical twins. TCRdb used MiXCR to reprocess the 5' RACE reads, holding one entry per CDR3 protein. The table records about 190,000 distinct CDR3 sequences, approximately 15% of them present only once. These same data were also listed under a study on T cells expressing NK-cell markers.

Material for sequencing was CD8+ T cells sorted from blood. These TCRs come from a woman younger than 35 in good health. The CDR3 runs from the conserved cysteine through the conserved F or W. A D gene is named only where the DNA matches it firmly. Clone size, where shown, is once, few, many, or a class for clones that have expanded.

v_gene: TRBV5-6
d_gene: NA
abundance: NA
j_gene: TRBJ2-5
CDR3nt: TGTGCCAGCAGCAATCTCCGGGACAAAGGAGAGACCCAGTACTTC
CDR3aa: CASSNLRDKGETQYF

v_gene: TRBV27
d_gene: TRBD1
abundance: NA
j_gene: TRBJ2-7
CDR3nt: TGTGCCAGCAGAACGACAGGGGGCTTCGACGAGCAGTACTTC
CDR3aa: CASRTTGGFDEQYF

v_gene: TRBV27
d_gene: NA
abundance: NA
j_gene: TRBJ2-1
CDR3nt: TGTGCCAGCAGTCCACCGGGGATGTCAGGGGATGAGCAGTTCTTC
CDR3aa: CASSPPGMSGDEQFF

v_gene: TRBV4-2
d_gene: NA
abundance: few
j_gene: TRBJ2-1
CDR3nt: TGTGCCAGCAGCGACACAGGCAGAAACAAAGGCTCCTACAATGAGCAGTTCTTC
CDR3aa: CASSDTGRNKGSYNEQFF

v_gene: TRBV11-2
d_gene: NA
abundance: few
j_gene: TRBJ2-1
CDR3nt: TGTGCCAGCAGCCTAACTTGGGAGCAGTTCTTC
CDR3aa: CASSLTWEQFF

v_gene: TRBV28
d_gene: NA
abundance: few
j_gene: TRBJ2-3
CDR3nt: TGTGCCAGCAGTTTAGAAAGGGGTACGCAGTATTTT
CDR3aa: CASSLERGTQYF

v_gene: TRBV20-1
d_gene: NA
abundance: few
j_gene: TRBJ2-7
CDR3nt: TGCAGTGCCCAGACCTACGAGCAGTACTTC
CDR3aa: CSAQTYEQYF

v_gene: TRBV7-9
d_gene: NA
abundance: few
j_gene: TRBJ2-1
CDR3nt: TGTGCCAGCAGTTCTTCCCGATCGGACTTCAACTACAATGAGCAGTTCTTC
CDR3aa: CASSSSRSDFNYNEQFF

v_gene: TRBV20-1
d_gene: NA
abundance: NA
j_gene: TRBJ1-1
CDR3nt: TGCAGTGCTCCAAAGAGGGGGGCCACTGAAGCTTTCTTT
CDR3aa: CSAPKRGATEAFF

v_gene: TRBV20-1
d_gene: TRBD2
abundance: few
j_gene: TRBJ2-1
CDR3nt: TGCAGTGGAGTGGTGGGAGCGGGGAACCCTTACAATGAGCAGTTCTTC
CDR3aa: CSGVVGAGNPYNEQFF

v_gene: TRBV7-9
d_gene: TRBD2
abundance: few
j_gene: TRBJ2-1
CDR3nt: TGTGCCAGCAGCTCCGAACGGACTAGCGGGGCCAATGAGCAGTTCTTC
CDR3aa: CASSSERTSGANEQFF

v_gene: TRBV6-5
d_gene: TRBD1
abundance: NA
j_gene: TRBJ2-1
CDR3nt: TGTGCCAGCAGTTACACCCGAGGACAGGGGGGTGAGCAGTTCTTC
CDR3aa: CASSYTRGQGGEQFF

v_gene: TRBV3-1
d_gene: TRBD2
abundance: few
j_gene: TRBJ2-2
CDR3nt: TGTGCCAGCAGCCCGGGACTAATTTCCGGGGAGCTGTTTTTT
CDR3aa: CASSPGLISGELFF

v_gene: TRBV27
d_gene: TRBD1
abundance: few
j_gene: TRBJ2-5
CDR3nt: TGTGCCAGCAGTTTAGCGGCCAGGGGGCCTCGAGAGACCCAGTACTTC
CDR3aa: CASSLAARGPRETQYF

v_gene: TRBV12-3/TRBV12-4
d_gene: TRBD1
abundance: few
j_gene: TRBJ2-1
CDR3nt: TGTGCCAGCAGTTTAGCGGGACAGGGTTTCGGCAATGAGCAGTTCTTC
CDR3aa: CASSLAGQGFGNEQFF

v_gene: TRBV7-9
d_gene: NA
abundance: NA
j_gene: TRBJ2-2
CDR3nt: TGTGCCAGCAGCTTCGACTTCCTGAACACCGGGGAGCTGTTTTTT
CDR3aa: CASSFDFLNTGELFF